The 8 T cell receptor beta chains presented below share a single source sample, sequenced in a study of T-cell memory formation after mild COVID-19. TCRdb re-called the 5' RACE reads through MiXCR, storing one row per CDR3 protein. The table shows 300,000 to 350,000 distinct CDR3 sequences, with approximately 15% occurring only once. Sample: PBMCs or a T cell subset sorted from them (not recorded which). The receptors originated from a man aged 18 to 30 who had mild COVID-19 (a few samples of this study predate the infection). Cell type and time point are not known.

This chain joins TRBV4-2 and TRBJ2-7, with TRBD2 matching 14 bases. With V trimmed by 4 bases and J by 2 bases, 4 bases remained unmatched. The CDR3 loop spans 16 amino acids. Germline lookup yields CDR1 LGHNA and CDR2 YNFKEQ. The CDR3 nucleotides are TGTGCCAGCAGCCCGACTAGCGGGGGGGTAACCTACGAGCAGTACTTC. Its translation is CASSPTSGGVTYEQYF.

The rearrangement joins TRBV12-5 to TRBJ2-1; 9 bases are a match to TRBD1. CDR1 is LGHNT and CDR2 is FRNRAP in the germline V gene. The CDR3 has 16 amino acids. V dropped 5 bases and J dropped 2; count of bases not matched to a gene: 7. The CDR3 DNA reads TGTGCTAGTGGTATTACCGGGACAGGGCCCTACAATGAGCAGTTCTTC. It is translated as CASGITGTGPYNEQFF. Full variable domain (rest looked up from reference TRBV12-5 and TRBJ2-1): DARVTQTPRHKVTEMGQEVTMRCQPILGHNTVFWYRQTMMQGLELLAYFRNRAPLDDSGMPKDRFSAEMPDATLATLKIQPSEPRDSAVYFCASGITGTGPYNEQFFGPGTRLTVL.

This clonotype was found a few times. V gene TRBV12-3 or TRBV12-4 combines with J gene TRBJ2-7, with D possibly called TRBD1 or TRBD2 (5 bases each). The CDR3 extends over 13 amino acids. V was clipped by 6 bases and J by 6 bases, with 15 bases between them. Written as DNA, the CDR3 is TGTGCCAGCAGCCTATCGGGGCATTCCGAGCAGTACGTC. Translated, it gives CASSLSGHSEQYV.

This clonotype was observed a handful of times. The V gene is TRBV7-9, the J gene TRBJ2-7, with D possibly TRBD1 on 6 matching bases. Per germline, CDR1 SEHNR and CDR2 FQNEAQ (reference sequence). The CDR3 spans 12 residues. V was pared by 6 bases and J by 3 bases, with 9 bases between. DNA for the CDR3: TGTGCCAGCAGGGACAGTCACTACGAGCAGTACTTC. It yields the protein CASRDSHYEQYF.

The table lists this clonotype with a few counts. The CDR3 DNA follows: TGCAGTGGCCCCCCAGCGGGGAAAGGGGATACGCAGTATTTT. Encoded protein: CSGPPAGKGDTQYF. The chain joins TRBV20-1 to TRBJ2-3, with 7 bases identical to TRBD2. The CDR3 consists of 14 residues. The germline gives CDR1 DFQATT, CDR2 SNEGSKA (reference sequence). V lost 7 bases to trimming and J lost 6 bases; unmatched junction nucleotides: 13.

This rearrangement joins TRBV29-1 to TRBJ2-1; 7 bases are a match to TRBD1. Germline CDR1 is SQVTM and CDR2 is ANQGSEA. The CDR3 contains 16 residues. The trim removed 3 bases at V and 6 bases at J, leaving 14 bases unmatched. The CDR3 region has the DNA TGCAGCGTTGATGGGACAGACCTTTTTCCCGGCAATGAGCAGTTCTTC. This sequence encodes CSVDGTDLFPGNEQFF.

In its sample, this clonotype was seen many times. The chain uses TRBV7-3 and TRBJ2-1; the match to TRBD2 covers 8 bases. V dropped 1 base and J dropped 8; count of bases not matched to a gene: 10. Germline assignment: CDR1 SGHTA and CDR2 FQGTGA. The CDR3 contains 16 residues. The CDR3 nucleotides are TGTGCCAGCAGCTTAAGGTGGACTAGCAGGATCGATGAGCAGTTCTTC. Translated, it gives CASSLRWTSRIDEQFF.

This clonotype was seen a few times. This rearrangement joins TRBV29-1 to TRBJ2-3; 8 bases align to TRBD1. Germline trimming cut 7 bases from V and 2 bases from J; bases unmatched to any gene: 5. This CDR3 is 13 amino acids long. The germline V gene encodes CDR1 SQVTM and CDR2 ANQGSEA. This CDR3 is CSGGQGVTDTQYF. Written as DNA, the CDR3 is TGCAGCGGCGGACAGGGCGTCACAGATACGCAGTATTTT.